This TCR beta chain is from a study of cytomegalovirus exposure and HLA in healthy donors. Overall study results and limits: It was reported that the classifier diagnosed cytomegalovirus status with high specificity and sensitivity in both the original and validation cohorts. From TCR beta sequences, most subjects' HLA-A and HLA-B alleles were reportedly predicted accurately. Clonal expansion, a later analysis showed, was greater in HLA-associated TCR beta chains than in equally common others. An analysis done earlier found most TCR beta V segments productive about 87% or about 30% of the time.

PCR employed 60 Vbeta and 13 Jbeta primers. Using immunoSEQ multiplex PCR, the repertoire was profiled, and TCRdb retains in-frame clones only, with some absent. This specimen shows about 150,000 clones; the ten leading clones hold around 1.7%. A word on this clone: The antigen is undetermined. The sample contains more than one DNA sequence encoding this CDR3.

This CDR3 is 15 amino acids long. V was pared by 0 bases and J by 1 base, with 7 bases between. CDR1 and CDR2 from the germline V gene are MGHRA and YSYEKL. Sequenced material: PBMCs. The sequence came from a woman aged 45-65 years in good health and CMV-seronegative. The J gene is TRBJ1-5, the V gene TRBV4-1; possibly TRBD1 for D (5 bases). For the CDR3, the DNA is TGCGCCAGCAGCCAAGAGGCAGGGAGCAATCAGCCCCAGCATTTT. Residues: CASSQEAGSNQPQHF.